Below are 17 T cell receptor beta chains sequenced from a single sample in a study of T cell responses to AZD1222 COVID-19 vaccine. The repertoire was sequenced with immunoSEQ multiplex PCR; TCRdb's copy has only in-frame clones and lacks some. Of 150,000 to 180,000 clones listed, about 88% are singletons. Here the sequenced sample was peripheral blood, taken on day 0 of AZD1222 vaccination. The receptor set was obtained from an adult in good health.

J is TRBJ1-2 and V is TRBV19; 9 bases match TRBD1. The CDR3 is made up of 14 amino acids. After removal of 7 bases from V and 3 bases from J, the junction contained 6 bases not matched to a gene. CDR1 and CDR2 from the germline V gene are LNHDA and SQIVND (reference sequence). This chain's CDR3 is CASTGQGIDYGYTF. The CDR3 nucleotides are TGTGCCAGTACCGGACAGGGGATAGACTATGGCTACACCTTC.

V is TRBV6-6 and J is TRBJ2-7; a weak D match, TRBD1 (5 bases). The CDR3 covers 21 residues. Trimming stripped 5 bases from V and 3 bases from J, with 35 bases between. Germline CDR1 is MNHNY and CDR2 is SVGAGI (reference sequence). CDR3 bases: TGTGCCAGCAGTCAGCACGGATCTTGGGGCCCACAGTTAGGCAGAAACTACGAGCAGTACTTC. Its protein is CASSQHGSWGPQLGRNYEQYF.

The chain carries TRBV4-2 and TRBJ1-5; D remains ambiguous. The CDR3 has 13 residues. Germline assignment: CDR1 LGHNA and CDR2 YNFKEQ. V gave up 0 bases and J gave up 6 bases, with 6 bases separating them. DNA of the CDR3: TGTGCCAGCAGCCAAGATCTAAGTCAGCCCCAGCATTTT. Protein: CASSQDLSQPQHF.

This sequence joins TRBV5-1 and TRBJ1-6; D perhaps matches TRBD1 (6 bases). V lost 3 bases and J 10 bases, leaving 14 bases between the germline ends. The germline gives CDR1 SGHRS, CDR2 YFSETQ. CDR3 length: 14 amino acids. CDR3 region: CASSSRRGGSPLHF. The CDR3 DNA reads TGCGCCAGCAGCTCCCGCAGGGGAGGATCACCCCTCCACTTT.

The CDR3 reads CASSMLDTQYF. In DNA form, the CDR3 reads TGTGCCAGTAGTATGTTGGATACGCAGTATTTT. This chain links TRBV19 with TRBJ2-3, with D unclear. CDR1 is LNHDA, CDR2 SQIVND, per germline (reference sequence). The length of the CDR3 is 11 residues. V was pared by 3 bases and J by 6 bases, with 4 bases between.

CDR3 bases: TGTGCCAGCAGCCCACAATATCGGGCGAACACTGAAGCTTTCTTT. It codes for CASSPQYRANTEAFF. This chain uses TRBV14 with TRBJ1-1; D is undetermined. Trimming removed 4 bases from V and 1 base from J, with 13 bases in between. The CDR3 extends over 15 amino acids. CDR1 and CDR2 from the germline V gene are SGHDN and FVKESK.

The chain employs TRBV12-3 or TRBV12-4 and TRBJ1-1, with a weak D call TRBD1 (5 bases). Trimming left V 4 bases short and J 4 bases short, with 10 bases between. The CDR3 is 13 residues long. CDR3 region: CASSSRGGTEAFF. The CDR3 DNA follows: TGTGCCAGCAGTTCCCGGGGGGGCACTGAAGCTTTCTTT.

The gene calls are TRBV5-1 and TRBJ2-2; D call uncertain. Germline values: CDR1 SGHRS, CDR2 YFSETQ. The ends were cut back, 0 bases at V and 0 bases at J, with 3 bases in the middle. This CDR3 region has 14 residues. The CDR3 bases are TGCGCCAGCAGCTTGGCTACGAACACCGGGGAGCTGTTTTTT. It specifies CASSLATNTGELFF.

The J gene is TRBJ2-2, the V gene TRBV5-1; 8 bases match TRBD2. The V gene's germline CDR1 is SGHRS and CDR2 YFSETQ. The CDR3 has 15 residues. After removal of 0 bases from V and 4 bases from J, the junction contained 2 bases not matched to a gene. The CDR3: CASSLAGGSTGELFF. As DNA, the CDR3 is TGCGCCAGCAGCTTGGCGGGGGGGTCCACCGGGGAGCTGTTTTTT.

The gene calls are TRBV18 and TRBJ1-1, with unresolved D. This CDR3 is 13 amino acids long. Trimming took 2 bases from V and 0 from J, leaving 4 bases between them. Germline V gene lookup returns CDR1 KGHSH and CDR2 LQKENI. The CDR3: CASSPSVNTEAFF. CDR3 sequence (DNA): TGTGCCAGCTCACCATCAGTGAACACTGAAGCTTTCTTT.

As regards this clone: The junction departs from the called germline gene at one end, perhaps through a read error. The rearrangement joins TRBV6-2 or TRBV6-3 to TRBJ2-6; TRBD2 agrees at 12 bases. Germline V gives CDR1 MNHEY, CDR2 SVGEGT. This CDR3 is built from 19 residues. CDR3 sequence (DNA): TGTGCCAGCAGTCCGACTAGCGGGGGCCCATCTTCTGCGGCCAACGTCCTGACTTTC. Its translation is CASSPTSGGPSSAANVLTF.

This chain links TRBV6-1 with TRBJ2-4; the D is unclear. V was cut by 1 base and J by 0 bases, with 7 bases left in between. The V gene's germline CDR1 is MNHNS and CDR2 SASEGT. This CDR3 is 15 amino acids long. CDR3 sequence reads: CASSEGILAKNIQYF. The CDR3 DNA follows: TGTGCCAGCAGTGAAGGGATATTAGCCAAAAACATTCAGTACTTC.

CDR3 in DNA: TGCAGCGTTGGGTCCTCCGGGACTAGGTCCGGGGAGCTGTTTTTT. Translated, it gives CSVGSSGTRSGELFF. V usage is TRBV29-1 and J usage is TRBJ2-2, with TRBD2 matching 8 bases. CDR3 length: 15 amino acids. From germline, CDR1 is SQVTM and CDR2 ANQGSEA. V gave up 4 bases and J gave up 6 bases; unmatched junction bases: 10.

The chain employs TRBV5-4 and TRBJ2-1; weak D call: TRBD2 (6 bases). Germline CDR1 reads SGHNT; CDR2 reads YYREEE (reference sequence). The CDR3 is made up of 11 amino acids. The V gene lost 5 bases and the J gene lost 9 bases, with 9 bases spanning the gap. CDR3 DNA sequence: TGTGCCAGCAGACTAGCAAGTGAGCAGTTCTTC. Its translation is CASRLASEQFF.

This sequence joins TRBV5-1 and TRBJ1-1, with a weak D call TRBD1 (6 bases). The CDR3 has 14 amino acids. Between the trimmed V and J ends, which lost 0 bases and 4 bases, there was a span of 10 bases. CDR1 and CDR2 from the germline V gene are SGHRS and YFSETQ. CDR3 residues: CASSLEMGATEAFF. The DNA of the CDR3 is TGCGCCAGCAGCTTGGAGATGGGGGCCACTGAAGCTTTCTTT.

This chain links TRBV5-6 with TRBJ1-2; D remains ambiguous. CDR3 length: 11 amino acids. Germline-derived CDR1 and CDR2 are SGHDT and YYEEEE. Trimming shortened V by 4 bases and J by 7 bases, and 8 bases separated the two germline ends. The CDR3 nucleotides are TGTGCCAGCAGCACTTACTCTGGCTACACCTTC. Translation: CASSTYSGYTF.

This clone was recorded once. This chain joins TRBV5-4 and TRBJ2-4, with TRBD1 identical over 7 bases. Unmatched junction bases numbered 1, after V lost 1 base and J lost 3 bases. This CDR3 comprises 14 residues. Germline V gene sequence: CDR1 SGHNT, CDR2 YYREEE (reference sequence). The DNA for the CDR3 is TGTGCCAGCAGCTTGCAGGGGGACAAAAACATTCAGTACTTC. Protein sequence: CASSLQGDKNIQYF.